This entry features one T cell receptor (beta chain) sequence. Its antigen is unknown. The data belong to a study of CD8 T cells in ankylosing spondylitis. Study observations and caveats: Among TCR beta sequences, a motif of under ten highly homologous variants appeared characteristic of ankylosing spondylitis blood. Before this, some motif variants had been reported in reactive arthritis synovial fluid and blood.

Looked up from germline, CDR1 is SGHRS and CDR2 is YFSETQ. The CDR3 consists of 15 residues. V lost 1 base and J lost 3; bases outside the gene matches: 4. A quantitative 5'-RACE method, one with molecular barcodes, was used to make TCR beta libraries. A single record per CDR3 protein comes from TCRdb applying MiXCR to the 5' RACE reads. This table holds 350,000 to 550,000 distinct CDR3 sequences, approximately 26% found once. Sequences were obtained from blood, either unsorted or a sorted T cell fraction (not recorded which). The J gene is TRBJ2-3, the V gene TRBV5-1, with 8 positions matching TRBD1. The clonotype was recovered from a male donor with ankylosing spondylitis. In DNA, the CDR3 is TGCGCCAGCAGCTTGCGACAGGGGACTACAGATACGCAGTATTTT. As protein: CASSLRQGTTDTQYF.